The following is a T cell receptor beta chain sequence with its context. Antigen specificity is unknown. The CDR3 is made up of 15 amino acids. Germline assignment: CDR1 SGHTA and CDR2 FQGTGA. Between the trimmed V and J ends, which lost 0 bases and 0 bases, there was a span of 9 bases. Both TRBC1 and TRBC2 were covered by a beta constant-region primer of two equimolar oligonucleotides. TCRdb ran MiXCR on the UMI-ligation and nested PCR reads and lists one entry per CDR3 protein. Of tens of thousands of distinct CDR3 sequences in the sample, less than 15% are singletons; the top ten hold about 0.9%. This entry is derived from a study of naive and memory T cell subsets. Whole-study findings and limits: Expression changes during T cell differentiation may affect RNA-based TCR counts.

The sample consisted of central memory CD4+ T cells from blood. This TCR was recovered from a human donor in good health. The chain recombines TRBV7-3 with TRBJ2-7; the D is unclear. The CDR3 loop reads CASSLTGSVSYEQYF. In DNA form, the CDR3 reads TGTGCCAGCAGCTTAACAGGTTCGGTCTCCTACGAGCAGTACTTC.